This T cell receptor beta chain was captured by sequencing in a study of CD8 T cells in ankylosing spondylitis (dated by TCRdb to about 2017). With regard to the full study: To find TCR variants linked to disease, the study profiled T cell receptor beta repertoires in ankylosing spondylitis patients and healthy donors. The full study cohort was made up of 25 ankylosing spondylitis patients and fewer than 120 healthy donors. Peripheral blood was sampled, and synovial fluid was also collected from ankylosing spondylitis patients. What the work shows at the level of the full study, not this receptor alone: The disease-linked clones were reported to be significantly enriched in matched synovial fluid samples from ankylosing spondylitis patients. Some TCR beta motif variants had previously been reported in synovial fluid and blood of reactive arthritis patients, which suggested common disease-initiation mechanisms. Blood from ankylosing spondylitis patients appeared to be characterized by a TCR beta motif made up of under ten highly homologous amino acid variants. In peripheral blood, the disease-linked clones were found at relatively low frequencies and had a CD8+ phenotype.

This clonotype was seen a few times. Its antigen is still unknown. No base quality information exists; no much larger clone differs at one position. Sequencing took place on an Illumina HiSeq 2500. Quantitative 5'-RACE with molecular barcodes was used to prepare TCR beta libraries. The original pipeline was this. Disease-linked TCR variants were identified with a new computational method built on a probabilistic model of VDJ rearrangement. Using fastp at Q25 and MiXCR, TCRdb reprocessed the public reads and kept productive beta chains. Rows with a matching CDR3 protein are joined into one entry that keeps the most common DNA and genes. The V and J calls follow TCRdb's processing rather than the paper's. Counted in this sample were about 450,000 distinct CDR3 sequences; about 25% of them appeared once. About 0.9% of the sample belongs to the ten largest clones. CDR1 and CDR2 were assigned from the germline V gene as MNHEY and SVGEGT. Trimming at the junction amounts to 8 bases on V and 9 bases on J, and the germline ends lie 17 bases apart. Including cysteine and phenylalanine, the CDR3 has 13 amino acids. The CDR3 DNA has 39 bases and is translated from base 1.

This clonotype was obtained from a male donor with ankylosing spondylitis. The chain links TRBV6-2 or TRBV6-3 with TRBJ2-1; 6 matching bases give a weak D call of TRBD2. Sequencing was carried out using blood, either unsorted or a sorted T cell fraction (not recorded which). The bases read TGTGCCAGCGGCTCACTAGCTTTTGGTGAGCAGTTCTTC. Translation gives CASGSLAFGEQFF.